One sample yielded the 14 T cell receptor beta chains listed below, sequenced in a study of T cell responses to AZD1222 COVID-19 vaccine. Method: immunoSEQ multiplex PCR; TCRdb's copy keeps in-frame clones and lacks some. The repertoire holds around 130,000 clones, with approximately 85% as singletons. The source material was peripheral blood, sampled 28 days after the second AZD1222 dose. These receptors were collected from an adult who received the AZD1222 COVID-19 vaccine.

This clone was observed a few times. The chain combines TRBV7-8 with TRBJ2-2, with 7 bases aligning to TRBD1. Germline V CDR1 and CDR2: SGHVS, FQNEAQ. CDR3 length: 15 amino acids. The V and J ends lost 7 bases and 0 bases, in that order; junction bases with no gene match: 5. CDR3: CASNDRAANTGELFF. CDR3 DNA sequence: TGTGCCAGCAACGACAGGGCCGCGAACACCGGGGAGCTGTTTTTT.

This chain joins TRBV7-2 and TRBJ1-5, with D maybe TRBD1 (6 bases). CDR3 size: 13 residues. Germline CDR1 is SGHTA and CDR2 is FQGNSA. V was clipped by 2 bases and J by 4 bases, with 6 bases between them. The CDR3 is CASSLQGNQPQHF. DNA for the CDR3: TGTGCCAGCAGCTTACAGGGGAATCAGCCCCAGCATTTT. Filled out from reference TRBV7-2 and TRBJ1-5, the complete variable domain reads GAGVSQSPSNKVTEKGKDVELRCDPISGHTALYWYRQSLGQGLEFLIYFQGNSAPDKSGLPSDRFSAERTGGSVSTLTIQRTQQEDSAVYLCASSLQGNQPQHFGDGTRLSIL.

The CDR3: CASSLGLGTGNGNTIYF. In DNA, the CDR3 is TGTGCCAGCAGCTTAGGCTTAGGGACAGGGAACGGAAACACCATATATTTT. This sequence joins TRBV7-2 and TRBJ1-3; 9 nucleotides match TRBD1. Germline CDR1 SGHTA, CDR2 FQGNSA. This CDR3 comprises 17 residues. V shed 1 base, J shed 4 bases, and the junction held 8 bases outside the gene matches.

This clone is a singleton in its sample. This chain uses TRBV28 with TRBJ1-2; perhaps TRBD1 as D (5 bases). CDR1 is MDHEN, CDR2 SYDVKM, per germline. CDR3 size: 15 residues. Trimming stripped 4 bases from V and 7 bases from J, with 19 bases between. In DNA, the CDR3 is TGTGCCAGCAGTTCCCCGGGACGAAGAGAGAGTGGCTACACCTTC. Protein product: CASSSPGRRESGYTF.

This chain connects TRBV4-1 to TRBJ2-1; TRBD2 aligns across 7 bases. Germline V lookup: CDR1 MGHRA, CDR2 YSYEKL. The ends lost 3 bases at V and 4 bases at J; junction bases unmatched: 6. The CDR3 spans 15 residues. The CDR3 here is CASSQGTIVYNEQFF. CDR3 nucleotides: TGCGCCAGCAGCCAGGGGACTATCGTATACAATGAGCAGTTCTTC.

The chain combines TRBV9 with TRBJ1-1; D gene unclear. This CDR3 region has 15 residues. V lost 1 base and J 4 bases, leaving 14 bases between the germline ends. Germline assignment: CDR1 SGDLS and CDR2 YYNGEE. This chain's CDR3 is CASSVSGVVSTEAFF. Written as DNA, the CDR3 is TGTGCCAGCAGCGTATCCGGGGTGGTGAGCACTGAAGCTTTCTTT.

The chain couples TRBV27 to TRBJ1-1; maybe TRBD1 (5 bases). This CDR3 has 14 residues. Trimming took 5 bases from V and 6 from J, leaving 16 bases between them. The germline V gene has CDR1 MNHEY and CDR2 SMNVEV (reference sequence). The CDR3 spells CASSPTWDSSEAFF. DNA for the CDR3: TGTGCCAGCAGTCCCACATGGGACTCTTCTGAAGCTTTCTTT.

The V and J genes are TRBV10-2 and TRBJ2-2; D not certain. The CDR3 totals 14 residues. Germline V gene sequence: CDR1 WSHSY, CDR2 SAAADI. V dropped 7 bases and J dropped 5 bases, with 14 bases sitting between them. CDR3 region: CASTPRVGTGELFF. CDR3 sequence (DNA): TGCGCCAGCACCCCACGGGTAGGAACCGGGGAGCTGTTTTTT.

This chain links TRBV28 with TRBJ2-2, with 8 nucleotides matching TRBD1. Germline V gives CDR1 MDHEN, CDR2 SYDVKM. Trimming took 10 bases from V and 2 from J; bases not matched to a gene: 3. The CDR3 runs 13 residues. This CDR3 reads CAIGQGNTGELFF. CDR3 nucleotide sequence: TGTGCCATAGGACAGGGTAACACCGGGGAGCTGTTTTTT.

The CDR3 here is CASSAPGQGNYGYTF. The CDR3 nucleotides are TGTGCCAGCAGCGCTCCGGGACAGGGGAACTATGGCTACACCTTC. The rearrangement links TRBV5-6 to TRBJ1-2; 10 bases fit TRBD1. Germline V gives CDR1 SGHDT, CDR2 YYEEEE. The CDR3 contains 15 residues. V was clipped by 4 bases and J by 2 bases; unmatched bases: 5. The full variable domain, in which reference TRBV5-6 and TRBJ1-2 provide the parts outside the CDR3, is DAGVTQSPTHLIKTRGQQVTLRCSPKSGHDTVSWYQQALGQGPQFIFQYYEEEERQRGNFPDRFSGHQFPNYSSELNVNALLLGDSALYLCASSAPGQGNYGYTFGSGTRLTVV.

The chain uses TRBV4-1 and TRBJ1-2, with 10 bases lining up with TRBD1. CDR3 length: 17 residues. V shed 6 bases and J 3 bases; nucleotides not matched to a gene: 13. Germline CDR1 and CDR2: MGHRA and YSYEKL. The DNA of the CDR3 is TGCGCCAGCAGATCGGGGACAGGGGCCACGCTGTACTATGGCTACACCTTC. It codes for CASRSGTGATLYYGYTF.

J is TRBJ1-4 and V is TRBV27; 9 nucleotides match TRBD1. The CDR3 length is 16 residues. From germline, CDR1 is MNHEY and CDR2 SMNVEV (reference sequence). With V trimmed by 5 bases and J by 8 bases, 12 bases remained unmatched. CDR3 DNA sequence: TGTGCCAGCAGTCCGAACGGACAGGGGCCATGGGAAAAACTGTTTTTT. Encoded protein: CASSPNGQGPWEKLFF.

The chain employs TRBV12-3 or TRBV12-4 and TRBJ1-6; weak D call: TRBD1 (6 bases). The CDR3 runs to 12 residues. V was shortened by 3 bases and J by 10 bases, with 7 bases between the two germline ends. The DNA for the CDR3 is TGTGCCAGCAGTTTTCAGGGGTCACCCCTCCACTTT. It encodes CASSFQGSPLHF.

The chain uses TRBV9 and TRBJ1-1; TRBD1 matches at 10 bases. The CDR3 runs 15 residues. J was trimmed by 2 bases and V by 1 base; bases with no gene match: 2. Germline lookup yields CDR1 SGDLS and CDR2 YYNGEE. CDR3 DNA: TGTGCCAGCAGCGTAACGACAGGGGGCAACACTGAAGCTTTCTTT. Protein product: CASSVTTGGNTEAFF.